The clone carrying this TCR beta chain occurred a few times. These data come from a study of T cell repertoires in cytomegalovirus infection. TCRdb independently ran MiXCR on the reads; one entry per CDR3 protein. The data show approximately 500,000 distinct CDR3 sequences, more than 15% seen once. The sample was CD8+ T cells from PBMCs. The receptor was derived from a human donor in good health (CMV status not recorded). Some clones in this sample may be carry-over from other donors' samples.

The CDR3 protein is CACQSGVHNEQFF. As DNA, the CDR3 is TGTGCCTGCCAGAGCGGGGTCCACAATGAGCAGTTCTTC. The V gene is TRBV3-1, the J gene TRBJ2-1; TRBD2 matches at 7 bases. There are 13 residues in the CDR3. The germline CDR1 and CDR2 sequences are LGHDT and YNNKEL (reference sequence). V was pared by 11 bases and J by 5 bases, with 9 bases of the junction left unmatched.